This TCR beta chain was obtained from a study of cytomegalovirus exposure and HLA in healthy donors. For the study at large: In a later analysis, the roughly 130 validation repertoires were reported to have used the same platform as the roughly 700 first-cohort repertoires.

Measured with immunoSEQ multiplex PCR; TCRdb has only the in-frame clones, and not every one. Of about 82,000 clones listed, 85% to 95% are singletons. The CDR3 is made up of 16 amino acids. V was pared by 3 bases and J by 1 base, with 7 bases of the junction left unmatched. Germline-derived CDR1 and CDR2 are MNHEY and SMNVEV (reference sequence). The source is a man aged 18-30 years in good health and CMV-seronegative. Sequences were obtained from PBMCs. This sequence joins TRBV27 and TRBJ2-3, with 7 bases fitting TRBD2. This CDR3 reads CASSLGTSVGTDTQYF. DNA for the CDR3: TGTGCCAGCAGTTTGGGCACTAGCGTGGGCACAGATACGCAGTATTTT.